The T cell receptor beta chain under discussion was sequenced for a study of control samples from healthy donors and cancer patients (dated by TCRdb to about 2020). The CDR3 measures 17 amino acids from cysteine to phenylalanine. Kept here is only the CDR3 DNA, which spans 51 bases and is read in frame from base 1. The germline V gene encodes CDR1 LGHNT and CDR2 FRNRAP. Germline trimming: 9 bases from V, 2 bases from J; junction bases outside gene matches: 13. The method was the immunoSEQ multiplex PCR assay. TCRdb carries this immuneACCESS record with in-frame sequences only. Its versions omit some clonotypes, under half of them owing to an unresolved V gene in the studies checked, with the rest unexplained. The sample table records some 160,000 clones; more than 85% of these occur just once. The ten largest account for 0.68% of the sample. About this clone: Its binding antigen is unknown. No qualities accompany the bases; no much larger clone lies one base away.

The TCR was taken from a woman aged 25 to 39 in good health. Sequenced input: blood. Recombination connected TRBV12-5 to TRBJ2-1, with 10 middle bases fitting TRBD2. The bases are TGTGCTAGCGGAGACAGATCAGCGGGAGGGCCCTACAATGAGCAGTTCTTC. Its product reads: CASGDRSAGGPYNEQFF.